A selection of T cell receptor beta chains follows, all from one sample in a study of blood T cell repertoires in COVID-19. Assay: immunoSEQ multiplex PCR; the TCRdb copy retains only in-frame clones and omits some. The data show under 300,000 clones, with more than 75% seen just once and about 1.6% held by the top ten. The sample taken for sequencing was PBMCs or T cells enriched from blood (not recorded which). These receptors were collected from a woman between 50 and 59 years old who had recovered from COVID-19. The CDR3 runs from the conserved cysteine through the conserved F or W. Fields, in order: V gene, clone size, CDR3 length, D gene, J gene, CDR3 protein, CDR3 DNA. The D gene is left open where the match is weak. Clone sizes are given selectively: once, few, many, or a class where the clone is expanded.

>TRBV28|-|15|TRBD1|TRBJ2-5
CASRPGQAYQETQYF
TGTGCCAGCCGTCCTGGACAGGCTTACCAAGAGACCCAGTACTTC
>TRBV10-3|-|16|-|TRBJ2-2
CAISGTGNDNTGELFF
TGTGCCATCAGTGGAACAGGGAATGACAACACCGGGGAGCTGTTTTTT
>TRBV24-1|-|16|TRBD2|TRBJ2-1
CATSDLGTSGYNEQFF
TGTGCCACCAGTGACCTAGGGACTAGCGGATACAATGAGCAGTTCTTC
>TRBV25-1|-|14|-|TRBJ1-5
CASSEGGSNQPQHF
TGTGCCAGCAGTGAGGGGGGGAGCAATCAGCCCCAGCATTTT
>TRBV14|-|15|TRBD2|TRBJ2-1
CASSQVTSGYNEQFF
TGTGCCAGCAGCCAAGTGACTAGCGGATACAATGAGCAGTTCTTC
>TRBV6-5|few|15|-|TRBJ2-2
CASSYEGGGTGELFF
TGTGCCAGCAGTTACGAGGGAGGGGGGACAGGGGAGCTGTTTTTT
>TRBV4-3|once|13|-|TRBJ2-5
CASSRAIAETQYF
TGCGCCAGCAGCCGAGCGATAGCAGAGACCCAGTACTTC
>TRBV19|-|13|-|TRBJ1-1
CASIPHRGTEAFF
TGTGCCAGCATTCCCCATCGGGGCACTGAAGCTTTCTTT
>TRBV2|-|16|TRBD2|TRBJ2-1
CASSETGTSGNNEQFF
TGTGCCAGCAGTGAAACCGGGACTAGCGGAAACAATGAGCAGTTCTTC
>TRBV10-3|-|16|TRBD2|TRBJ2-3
CAISDNERERTDTQYF
TGTGCCATCAGTGACAATGAGCGGGAGAGGACAGATACGCAGTATTTT
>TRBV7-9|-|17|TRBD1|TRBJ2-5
CASSSFGDRGRQETQYF
TGTGCCAGCAGCTCGTTTGGGGACAGGGGGCGTCAAGAGACCCAGTACTTC
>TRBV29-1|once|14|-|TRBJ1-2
CSVVGTSTPSGYTF
TGCAGCGTTGTGGGCACCTCTACCCCCTCTGGCTACACCTTC
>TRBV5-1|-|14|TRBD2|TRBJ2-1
CASSLRTSGLRQFF
TGCGCCAGCAGCTTGAGGACTAGCGGCCTCAGGCAGTTCTTC
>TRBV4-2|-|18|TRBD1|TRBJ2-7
CASSQAVVRDRRSYEQYF
TGTGCCAGCAGCCAAGCCGTAGTCCGGGACAGGAGGTCCTACGAGCAGTACTTC
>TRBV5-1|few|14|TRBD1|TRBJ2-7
CASSFSGTDYEQYF
TGCGCCAGCAGCTTTTCCGGGACAGACTACGAGCAGTACTTC
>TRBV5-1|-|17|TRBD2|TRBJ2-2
CASSPGTSGRGTGELFF
TGCGCCAGCAGCCCCGGGACTAGCGGGAGGGGGACCGGGGAGCTGTTTTTT
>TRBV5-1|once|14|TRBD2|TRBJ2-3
CASRDGTSGRFMYF
TGCGCCAGCAGGGATGGGACTAGCGGGAGGTTTATGTATTTT
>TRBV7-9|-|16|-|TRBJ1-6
CASSRGLGRPNSPLHF
TGTGCCAGCAGCCGAGGGCTGGGCAGACCTAATTCACCCCTCCACTTT
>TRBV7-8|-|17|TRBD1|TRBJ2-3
CASSYRPWDRGTDTQYF
TGTGCCAGCAGCTATAGGCCCTGGGACAGGGGGACAGATACGCAGTATTTT
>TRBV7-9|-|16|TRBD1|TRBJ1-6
CASSPYRDRLNSPLHF
TGTGCCAGCAGCCCTTACCGGGACAGGCTTAATTCACCCCTCCACTTT
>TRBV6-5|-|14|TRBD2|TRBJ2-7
CASSRSGSANEQYF
TGTGCCAGCAGCCGTAGCGGGAGCGCGAACGAGCAGTACTTC
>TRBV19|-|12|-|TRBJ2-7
CATTGIGYEQYF
TGTGCCACCACAGGCATCGGCTACGAGCAGTACTTC
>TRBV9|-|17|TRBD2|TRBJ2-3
CASSVAGGGVLSDTQYF
TGTGCCAGCAGCGTAGCCGGCGGGGGGGTCCTATCAGATACGCAGTATTTT
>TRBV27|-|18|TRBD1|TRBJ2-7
CASSFPHPLSGGPYEQYF
TGTGCCAGCAGTTTCCCTCACCCACTTTCAGGGGGCCCCTACGAGCAGTACTTC
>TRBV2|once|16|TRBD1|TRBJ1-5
CASSGTGGYRYQPQHF
TGTGCCAGCAGCGGGACAGGGGGCTATAGGTATCAGCCCCAGCATTTT
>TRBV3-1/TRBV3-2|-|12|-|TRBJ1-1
CASSQPLTEAFF
TGTGCCAGCAGCCAACCCCTGACTGAAGCTTTCTTT
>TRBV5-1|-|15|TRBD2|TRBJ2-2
CASSHGLAGTGELFF
TGCGCCAGCAGCCACGGACTAGCGGGGACCGGGGAGCTGTTTTTT
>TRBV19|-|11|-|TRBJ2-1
CASSIGVEQFF
TGTGCCAGTAGTATCGGGGTTGAGCAGTTCTTC
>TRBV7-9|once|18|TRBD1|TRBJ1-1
CASSLGDRTRGVNTEAFF
TGTGCCAGCAGCTTAGGGGACAGGACAAGGGGGGTGAACACTGAAGCTTTCTTT
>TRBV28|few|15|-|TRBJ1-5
CASSSRGTNNQPQHF
TGTGCCAGCAGTTCAAGAGGGACAAATAATCAGCCCCAGCATTTT
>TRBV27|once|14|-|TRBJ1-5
CASSLGGVRQPQHF
TGTGCCAGCAGTTTAGGGGGGGTACGGCAGCCCCAGCATTTT
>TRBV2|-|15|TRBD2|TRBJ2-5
CASTYSGRYQETQYF
TGTGCCAGCACCTACAGCGGGAGGTACCAAGAGACCCAGTACTTC
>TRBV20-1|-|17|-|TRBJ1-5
CSASLVREGWSNQPQHF
TGCAGTGCTAGTTTGGTCAGGGAGGGATGGAGCAATCAGCCCCAGCATTTT
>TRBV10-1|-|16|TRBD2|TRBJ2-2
CASSRDSGMVHGELFF
TGCGCCAGCAGCCGCGATAGCGGGATGGTTCACGGGGAGCTGTTTTTT
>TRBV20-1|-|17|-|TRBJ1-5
CSASSPGLLNSNQPQHF
TGCAGTGCTAGTTCGCCGGGACTCCTAAATAGCAATCAGCCCCAGCATTTT
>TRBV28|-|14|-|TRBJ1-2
CASRDTHAGYGYTF
TGTGCCAGCAGAGATACCCACGCGGGCTATGGCTACACCTTC
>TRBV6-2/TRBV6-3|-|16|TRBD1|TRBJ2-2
CASSPHRTGHTGELFF
TGTGCCAGCAGTCCCCATCGGACAGGGCACACCGGGGAGCTGTTTTTT
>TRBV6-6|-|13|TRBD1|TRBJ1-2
CASSPRQGYGYTF
TGTGCCAGCAGTCCCCGACAGGGGTATGGCTACACCTTC
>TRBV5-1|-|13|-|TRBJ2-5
CASSLERQETQYF
TGCGCCAGCAGTCTGGAGCGTCAAGAGACCCAGTACTTC
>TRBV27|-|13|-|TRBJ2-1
CASSLGASFEQFF
TGTGCCAGCAGTCTAGGGGCCTCTTTTGAGCAGTTCTTC
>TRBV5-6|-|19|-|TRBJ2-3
CASSPRIAGLLKSTDTQYF
TGTGCCAGCAGCCCCCGAATCGCGGGATTACTTAAGAGCACAGATACGCAGTATTTT
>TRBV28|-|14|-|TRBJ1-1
CASQIGVLNTEAFF
TGTGCCAGTCAAATAGGGGTATTGAACACTGAAGCTTTCTTT
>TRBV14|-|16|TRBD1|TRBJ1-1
CASSQVWTGGRTEAFF
TGTGCCAGCAGCCAAGTGTGGACAGGGGGCCGGACTGAAGCTTTCTTT
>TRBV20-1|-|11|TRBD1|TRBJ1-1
CSATRTGFGFF
TGCAGTGCTACCCGGACAGGGTTCGGTTTCTTT
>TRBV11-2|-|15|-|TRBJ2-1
CASTPGSSFDNEQFF
TGTGCCAGCACCCCCGGGTCTAGCTTTGACAATGAGCAGTTCTTC
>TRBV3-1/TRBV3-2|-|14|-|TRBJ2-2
CASRQGTLAGELFF
TGTGCCAGCAGGCAAGGGACTCTCGCCGGGGAGCTGTTTTTT
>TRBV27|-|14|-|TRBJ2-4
CASSLRLAKNIQYF
TGTGCCAGCAGTCTAAGACTAGCCAAAAACATTCAGTACTTC
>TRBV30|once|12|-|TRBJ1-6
CAWRDRNSPLHF
TGTGCCTGGAGAGACAGAAATTCACCCCTCCACTTT